This record concerns one TCR beta chain sequence. Its target antigen remains unknown. No base quality values were provided; no much bigger clone lies one nucleotide off. Healthy HIV-negative adults with no recently reported acute infections or vaccinations were included as donors. Every donor was a Caucasian adult living in Nashville, Tennessee, USA. CD8 memory samples consisted of magnetically selected CD45RO+ cells combined with CCR7-negative CD45RA+ effector memory (TemRA) cells. Blood was obtained by leukapheresis, after which PBMCs were separated by Ficoll-Histopaque density gradient centrifugation and cryopreserved in liquid nitrogen vapor phase. Analytical flow cytometry was used to check the purity and quantity of each magnetically sorted T cell population. Genomic DNA was isolated from each sorted fraction and quantified by UV absorbance on a Nanodrop 2000c. Using the deep immunoSEQ assay, TCR CDR3 regions were amplified from genomic DNA by multiplex PCR. Extracted genomic DNA from each cell subset was spread evenly across all wells of several immunoSEQ 96-well plates, with each plate serving as a replicate. For sorted subsets, around 200 ng genomic DNA, equal to 30,000 to 35,000 T cell genomes, was loaded into each replicate PCR. The purified libraries were quantified using a Qubit 3.0 fluorometer, sized with a Bioanalyzer 2100, and then quantified again using the KAPA Library Quantification kit. A separate single-read 150-cycle Illumina NextSeq 550 flow cell was used to sequence each immunoSEQ 96-well plate. The authors' analysis ran thus. Because the immunoSEQ output included only junctional sequences and no quality scores, the filtering could not be the same as the filtering used for full-length reads. To assign V/J genes and CDR3, sequences were annotated using PyIR, a Python wrapper for IgBLAST v1.9, with IMGT germline references. Any read was removed if the V/J assignment was weak (E-value above 1e-6), the CDR3 was missing, or the read contained stop codons, out-of-frame junctions, or ambiguous translated residues. A V3J clonotype was defined by an identical inferred V gene, J gene, and CDR3 amino acid sequence. Percentage overlap between repertoires was computed as shared unique clonotypes divided by the size of the smaller repertoire. Richness of each repertoire was evaluated using RTK rarefaction, the Chao1 estimator, and Recon v2.1 estimates of unobserved clonotypes. For all TCRbeta clonotypes obtained by the gDNA method from four donors, generation probabilities were computed with OLGA. TCRdb re-hosts the immuneACCESS table, in-frame sequences only. Its copies lack some clones; in the studies checked, an unresolved V gene accounts for under half of them, and the cause for the rest is not known. The V and J calls and clone size come from that table; D and trimming were worked out from the DNA. In this sample the table shows some 690,000 clones, roughly 91% of which occur a single time. The ten largest clones take up about a third of the sample.

V sheds 1 base and J sheds 2 bases, leaving 15 bases between their ends. Inclusive of the bounding cysteine and phenylalanine, the CDR3 is 17 residues long. This entry keeps only the CDR3 DNA: 51 bases, framed from base 1. CDR1 and CDR2 are read off the germline V gene as MGHRA and YSYEKL. This sample stems from a study of shared clonotypes between healthy human individuals (dated by TCRdb to about 2020). With respect to the entire study: The cohort comprised two women and a few men aged 18 to 49 years. For each donor, three plates each were used for CD4 naive and CD4 memory, two plates were used for CD8 naive, and one plate was used for CD8 memory. The study deeply sequenced blood TCR repertoires of about five healthy adults to estimate repertoire size and the extent of clonotype sharing between individuals. Different laboratories and diverse techniques were used to prepare libraries and sequence TCR repertoires, to increase sequencing depth and limit assay-specific biases. Per donor, leukapheresis produced somewhere between about 0.85 and 10 billion PBMCs. The research as a whole found: Pairwise subsampling indicated that sequencing depth was expected to affect the degree of clonotype sharing among donors. Incomplete sequencing was indicated by rarefaction of sorted-subset datasets, despite the large sequencing depth. Roughly 5% of naive CD4, 3.5% of naive CD8, approximately 2% of memory CD4, and 0.4% of memory CD8 clonotypes were shared across several donors. Because the study included a small number of donors, the genetic and exposure-history diversity represented was limited. Compared with non-shared clonotypes, clonotypes shared by all four sorted-subset donors had higher generation probabilities. Only blood was sampled, and tissue TCR repertoires likely differ from those in blood. Larger estimated clonotype richness was generally found for naive subsets than for memory subsets.

This TCR derives from a man aged 18 to 29 in good health. Some clones in this sample may be carry-over from other donors' samples. The sequencing input was memory CD8+ T cells from PBMCs. Read against the paper, the sample's cell subset or site label means: CD45RO+ cells pooled with CCR7-negative TemRA cells. Recombination joined TRBV4-1 with TRBJ1-3; the D gene is possibly TRBD1, with 5 bases matching. The CDR3 protein is CASSQVHGSGTGNTIYF. The DNA sequence is given as TGCGCCAGCAGCCAAGTACACGGATCAGGGACTGGAAACACCATATATTTT.